Shown below are 3 T cell receptor beta chains from a single sample sequenced in a study of cytomegalovirus exposure and HLA in healthy donors. PCR employed 60 Vbeta and 13 Jbeta primers. Here immunoSEQ multiplex PCR was the method, and the copy in TCRdb shows in-frame clones only, minus some. The table records around 140,000 clones, about 80% of them present only once. The sequenced sample consisted of PBMCs. These receptors were collected from a woman in her forties in good health and CMV-seropositive.

V gene TRBV9 combines with J gene TRBJ2-1; 8 bases are a match to TRBD2. Germline CDR1 is SGDLS and CDR2 is YYNGEE. V was clipped by 0 bases and J by 7 bases; unmatched bases: 9. CDR3 size: 16 residues. CDR3 in DNA: TGTGCCAGCAGCGTAGCAGGGACTAGAAGGGTGAATGAGCAGTTCTTC. This sequence encodes CASSVAGTRRVNEQFF.

This clone has just a few counts. DNA of the CDR3: TGTGCCAGCAGCGCGACTACAAGGGATCATCTCGCAGATACGCAGTATTTT. Amino acid sequence: CASSATTRDHLADTQYF. The chain has TRBV9 and TRBJ2-3, with D perhaps TRBD2 (5 bases). Germline V CDR1 and CDR2: SGDLS, YYNGEE. V was trimmed by 3 bases and J by 4 bases, leaving 21 bases between them. CDR3 size: 17 residues.

The J gene is TRBJ2-7, the V gene TRBV5-1; a possible D gene is TRBD2 (6 bases). In germline, CDR1 is SGHRS, CDR2 YFSETQ. This CDR3 spans 14 amino acids. V gave up 0 bases and J gave up 9 bases, with 16 bases separating them. CDR3 DNA sequence: TGCGCCAGCAGCTTGGCGGGAGATGGTGTAGGGCAGTACTTC. Translated, it gives CASSLAGDGVGQYF.